The clone carrying this T cell receptor beta chain is a singleton in its sample. Its specificity is not known. Germline assignment: CDR1 MNHEY and CDR2 SMNVEV (reference sequence). The CDR3 has 17 amino acids. V lost 6 bases and J lost 10; bases outside the gene matches: 15. These data belong to a study of shared clonotypes between healthy human individuals. Points from the study as a whole: Relative to their counterparts shared across all four donors, non-shared clonotypes exhibited diminished generation probabilities.

Researchers divided each subset's genomic DNA evenly across several immunoSEQ plates. Some clones are missing from TCRdb's copy, which holds only in-frame ones; the method was immunoSEQ multiplex PCR. Of 1.4 million or so clones listed, approximately 98.5% were seen once; the top ten hold 0.36%. The sequencing input was naive CD4+ T cells sorted from blood. As to subset: CD45RA+ positively selected. The sequence was collected from a man under 40 in good health. This sequence joins TRBV27 and TRBJ2-1; 13 nucleotides line up with TRBD2. Here the CDR3 reads CASSPLSLAGGDQEQFF. CDR3 sequence (DNA): TGTGCCAGCAGCCCCCTCTCACTAGCGGGAGGGGACCAAGAGCAGTTCTTC.